This T cell receptor (beta chain) came from a study of blood T cell repertoires in COVID-19. As for the study in general: Nucleic acid was either cDNA or gDNA, and it came from T cells, B-cell-depleted T cells, or PBMCs.

V lost 3 bases to trimming and J lost 8 bases; unmatched junction nucleotides: 16. Germline lookup yields CDR1 ENHRY and CDR2 SYGVKD. The CDR3 has 17 residues. Seattle participants joined during active infection and were tracked over time. Original processing methods: Reference gene primers were amplified, and this amplification served to estimate nucleated cell counts. Clones were read by immunoSEQ multiplex PCR, and TCRdb kept only the in-frame ones, dropping some. D and trimming come from the DNA, and the V and J calls and clone size come from that table. The sample shows about 170,000 clones, around 87% of them seen only once.

Sequenced: peripheral blood. J is TRBJ2-1 and V is TRBV10-3; 7 nucleotides line up with TRBD2. The TCR sequence derives from a woman of 80 years or more with COVID-19, enrolled during active disease. The CDR3 loop reads CAISEGLSAGVGDEQFF. The CDR3 DNA follows: TGTGCCATCAGTGAAGGGTTGTCTGCGGGAGTTGGGGATGAGCAGTTCTTC.